This T cell receptor beta chain was sequenced during a study of response to subunit inactivated influenza vaccine. About this clonotype itself: Its antigen is unknown.

Study-wide results and caveats: That few new T cells are recruited by each seasonal influenza vaccination was the authors' suggestion.

TCRdb re-called the RT-PCR reads with MiXCR, one entry per CDR3 protein. The profile covers around 520,000 distinct CDR3 sequences, with approximately 12% appearing a single time and 10% taken by the ten largest. CDR3 length: 14 amino acids. Germline CDR1 reads MNHNS; CDR2 reads SASEGT. V lost 7 bases, J lost 0 bases, and 12 bases lay in between. The material was PBMCs from blood, obtained on the day of vaccination. This sequence was found in a man aged 45-65 years who received an inactivated influenza vaccine. The rearrangement links TRBV6-1 to TRBJ1-2, with D tentatively TRBD1 (5 bases). For the CDR3, the DNA is TGTGCCAGCACCCGGTTGGGGGCTAACTATGGCTACACCTTC. It yields the protein CASTRLGANYGYTF.